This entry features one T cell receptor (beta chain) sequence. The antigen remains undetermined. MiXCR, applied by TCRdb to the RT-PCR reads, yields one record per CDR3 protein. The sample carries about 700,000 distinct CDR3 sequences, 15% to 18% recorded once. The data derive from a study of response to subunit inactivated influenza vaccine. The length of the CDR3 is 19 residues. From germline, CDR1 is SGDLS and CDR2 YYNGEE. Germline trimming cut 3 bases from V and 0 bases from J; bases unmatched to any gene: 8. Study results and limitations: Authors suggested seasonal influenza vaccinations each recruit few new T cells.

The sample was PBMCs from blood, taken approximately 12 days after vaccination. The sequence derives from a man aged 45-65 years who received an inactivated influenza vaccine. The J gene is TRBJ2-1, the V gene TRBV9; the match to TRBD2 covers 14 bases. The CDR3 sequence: CASSAPGLAGASSYNEQFF. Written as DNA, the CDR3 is TGTGCCAGCAGCGCCCCGGGACTAGCGGGGGCGAGCTCCTACAATGAGCAGTTCTTC. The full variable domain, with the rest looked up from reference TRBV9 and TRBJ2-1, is DSGVTQTPKHLITATGQRVTLRCSPRSGDLSVYWYQQSLDQGLQFLIQYYNGEERAKGNILERFSAQQFPDLHSELNLSSLELGDSALYFCASSAPGLAGASSYNEQFFGPGTRLTVL.